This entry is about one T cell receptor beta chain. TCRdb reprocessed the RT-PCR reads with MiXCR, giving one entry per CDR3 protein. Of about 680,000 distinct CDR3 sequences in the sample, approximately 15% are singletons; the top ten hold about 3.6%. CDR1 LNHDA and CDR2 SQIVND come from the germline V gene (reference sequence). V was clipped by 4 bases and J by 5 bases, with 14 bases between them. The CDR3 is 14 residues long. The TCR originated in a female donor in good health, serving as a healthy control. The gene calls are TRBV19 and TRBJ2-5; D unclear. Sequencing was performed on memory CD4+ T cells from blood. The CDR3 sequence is CASSNYASLETQYF. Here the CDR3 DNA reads TGTGCCAGTAGTAACTATGCCTCTTTGGAGACCCAGTACTTC.